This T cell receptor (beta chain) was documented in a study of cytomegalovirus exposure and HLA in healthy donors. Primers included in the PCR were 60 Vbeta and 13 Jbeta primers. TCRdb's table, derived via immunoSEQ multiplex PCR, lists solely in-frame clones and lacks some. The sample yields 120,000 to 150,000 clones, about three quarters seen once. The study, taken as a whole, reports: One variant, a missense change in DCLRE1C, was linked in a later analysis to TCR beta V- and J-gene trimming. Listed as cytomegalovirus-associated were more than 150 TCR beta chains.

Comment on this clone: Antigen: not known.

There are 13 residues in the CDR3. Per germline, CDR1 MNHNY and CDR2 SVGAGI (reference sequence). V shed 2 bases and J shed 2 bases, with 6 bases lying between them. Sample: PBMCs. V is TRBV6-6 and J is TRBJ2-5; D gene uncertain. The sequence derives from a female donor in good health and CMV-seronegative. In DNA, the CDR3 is TGTGCCAGCAGTTACGGGCAGCAAGAGACCCAGTACTTC. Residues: CASSYGQQETQYF.